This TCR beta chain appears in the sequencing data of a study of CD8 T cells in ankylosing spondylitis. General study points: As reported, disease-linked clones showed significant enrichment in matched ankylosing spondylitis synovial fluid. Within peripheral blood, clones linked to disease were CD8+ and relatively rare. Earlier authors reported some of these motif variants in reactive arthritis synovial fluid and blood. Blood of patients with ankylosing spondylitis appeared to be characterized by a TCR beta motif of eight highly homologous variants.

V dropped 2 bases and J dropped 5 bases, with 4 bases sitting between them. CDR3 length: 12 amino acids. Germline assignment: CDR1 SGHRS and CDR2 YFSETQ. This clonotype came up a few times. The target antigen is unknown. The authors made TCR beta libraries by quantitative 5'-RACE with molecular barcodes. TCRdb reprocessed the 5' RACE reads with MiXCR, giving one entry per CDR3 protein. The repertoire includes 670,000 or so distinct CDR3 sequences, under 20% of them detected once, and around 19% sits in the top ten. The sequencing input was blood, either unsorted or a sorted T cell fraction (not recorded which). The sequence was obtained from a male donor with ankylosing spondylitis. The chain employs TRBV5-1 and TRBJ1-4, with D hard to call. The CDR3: CASSFSNEKLFF. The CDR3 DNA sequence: TGCGCCAGCAGCTTCTCCAATGAAAAACTGTTTTTT.